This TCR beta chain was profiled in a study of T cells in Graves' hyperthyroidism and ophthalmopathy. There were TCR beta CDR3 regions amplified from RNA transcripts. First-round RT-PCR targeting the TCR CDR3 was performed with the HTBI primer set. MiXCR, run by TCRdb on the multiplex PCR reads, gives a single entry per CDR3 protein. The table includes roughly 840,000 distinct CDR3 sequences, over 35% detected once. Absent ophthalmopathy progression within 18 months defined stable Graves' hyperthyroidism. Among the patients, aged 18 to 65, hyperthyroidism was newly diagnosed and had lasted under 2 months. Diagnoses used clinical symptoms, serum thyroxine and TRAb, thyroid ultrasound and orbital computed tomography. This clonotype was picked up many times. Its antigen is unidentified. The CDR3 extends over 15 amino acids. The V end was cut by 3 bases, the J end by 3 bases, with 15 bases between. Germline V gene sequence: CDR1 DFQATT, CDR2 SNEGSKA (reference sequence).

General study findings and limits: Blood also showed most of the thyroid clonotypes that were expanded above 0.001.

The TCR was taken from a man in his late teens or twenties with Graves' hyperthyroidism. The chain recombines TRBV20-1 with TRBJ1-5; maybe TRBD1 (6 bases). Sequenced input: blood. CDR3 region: CSASTSGDTNQPQHF. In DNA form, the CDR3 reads TGCAGTGCTAGCACCAGTGGGGACACCAATCAGCCCCAGCATTTT.